A selection of T cell receptor beta chains follows, all from one sample in a study of vaccination effects on CD4 cells after COVID-19. Produced via immunoSEQ multiplex PCR; TCRdb's table is partial and in-frame only. The sample consists of some 50,000 clones, about 70% of them appearing once. Their antigens remain unidentified. This sample comprised CD4+ T cells from PBMCs cultured without peptide, obtained before COVID-19 vaccination. These receptors came from a human donor who had a prior SARS-CoV-2 infection. Both conserved end residues are part of each CDR3. Each record gives: clone size, V gene, J gene, CDR3 protein. Size is stated for part of the rows, as once, few or many counts, or as a class when the clone is expanded.

NA	TRBV7-7	TRBJ1-1	CASSAQVNTEAFF
NA	TRBV5-4	TRBJ1-2	CASSWQGADGYTF
few	TRBV6-5	TRBJ1-3	CASIYGEFSGNTIYF
NA	TRBV11-2	TRBJ2-5	CASSADPETQYF
few	TRBV4-1	TRBJ1-1	CASSPRDSEALETEAFF
NA	TRBV5-4	TRBJ2-5	CASTRSGGPPETQYF
few	TRBV6-2/TRBV6-3	TRBJ1-6	CASSGGAQRRSPLHF
NA	TRBV9	TRBJ2-2	CASSPRVANTGELFF
NA	TRBV4-3	TRBJ2-7	CASSQVVGTSDRYEQYF
NA	TRBV2	TRBJ2-7	CASSGRTYEQYF
NA	TRBV20-1	TRBJ2-3	CSQRAGDTQYF
NA	TRBV24-1	TRBJ2-1	CATSFGNSYNEQFF
NA	TRBV29-1	TRBJ2-7	CSDRAEKNVYEQYF
NA	TRBV28	TRBJ2-3	CASSFLGSAGGTQYF
once	TRBV10-3	TRBJ2-1	CAIGGRSYNEQFF
NA	TRBV6-6	TRBJ1-4	CASSYSRDGPLEKLFF
NA	TRBV12-3/TRBV12-4	TRBJ1-5	CASSLSPNGPQHF
NA	TRBV6-5	TRBJ1-1	CASSSQGNTEAFF
once	TRBV2	TRBJ1-5	CASSEGQNGEGQPQHF
NA	TRBV18	TRBJ1-4	CASSPSGIDEKLFF
NA	TRBV20-1	TRBJ2-1	CSAERGNEQFF
NA	TRBV18	TRBJ2-4	CASSPPDSGVNIQYF
NA	TRBV9	TRBJ2-3	CASSLSASTLSTDTQYF
NA	TRBV15	TRBJ1-4	CATSRGTTTNEKLFF
NA	TRBV4-2	TRBJ2-7	CASSQDRRSDEQYF
NA	TRBV18	TRBJ1-2	CASSPGWGYGYTF
NA	TRBV7-9	TRBJ2-1	CASSLVGDEQFF
NA	TRBV7-2	TRBJ1-2	CASTPDRANYGYTF
NA	TRBV5-1	TRBJ2-2	CASSRTPPPNTGELFF
NA	TRBV18	TRBJ2-1	CASSRTSNEQFF
NA	TRBV5-5	TRBJ2-1	CASSPSDRLYNEQFF
NA	TRBV30	TRBJ2-7	CAWSKDSPYEQYF
NA	TRBV19	TRBJ2-3	CASSIVGLAENTDTQYF
NA	TRBV20-1	TRBJ2-3	CSAAGADTQYF
once	TRBV4-2	TRBJ2-2	CASSQVVGPGELFF
NA	TRBV5-6	TRBJ2-3	CASSPPSSGVGTDTQYF
NA	TRBV28	TRBJ2-1	CASRLAGGGYNEQFF
NA	TRBV18	TRBJ2-6	CASSPLDGGSGANVLTF
NA	TRBV30	TRBJ1-5	CAWNDGVSGNQPQHF
NA	TRBV7-8	TRBJ2-6	CASSGRLGLAGDSGANVLTF
NA	TRBV5-1	TRBJ2-1	CASSLVLAGNYNEQFF
NA	TRBV9	TRBJ2-1	CASSVGIEEGREQFF
NA	TRBV10-1	TRBJ2-7	CASTTTCPEQYF
NA	TRBV12-3/TRBV12-4	TRBJ2-5	CASSFFVQETQYF
NA	TRBV5-1	TRBJ2-5	CASSLVAPAQETQYF
NA	TRBV7-8	TRBJ2-3	CASSFMGQWVDTQYF
once	TRBV5-8	TRBJ1-2	CASSLGQDYYGYTF
NA	TRBV7-2	TRBJ2-3	CASSSPTGADTQYF
NA	TRBV6-5	TRBJ1-2	CASSRAESNYGYTF
NA	TRBV30	TRBJ1-5	CAWSRAGNQPQHF
NA	TRBV5-1	TRBJ1-3	CASSLGTAGNTIYF
NA	TRBV23-1	TRBJ2-3	CASSQSFREPITDTQYF
NA	TRBV4-2	TRBJ2-7	CASSQVASGSSYEQYF
NA	TRBV7-2	TRBJ2-1	CASSFRTGGYEQFF
NA	TRBV19	TRBJ2-7	CASSTWGEQYF
few	TRBV19	TRBJ1-1	CASSIAGGLEAFF
NA	TRBV30	TRBJ1-2	CAWSVQQGGDGYTF
once	TRBV5-4	TRBJ1-4	CASSLAGDHGEKLFF
NA	TRBV10-3	TRBJ2-2	CAIGGSGLTANTGELFF
NA	TRBV11-3	TRBJ2-1	CASSSSGTDVFF